This paragraph covers one TCR beta chain sequence. This sample was taken from a study of spatial heterogeneity in lung cancer. The CDR3 runs 17 residues. Germline CDR1 is MDHEN and CDR2 is SYDVKM. The J segment lost 9 bases and the V segment lost 6 bases, leaving 18 bases of the junction unmatched. The time point is: blood at routine non-recurrence follow-up after resection. TCRdb ran MiXCR on the 5' RACE reads and lists one entry per CDR3 protein. The table includes roughly 120,000 distinct CDR3 sequences, about 10% detected once. This rearrangement joins TRBV28 to TRBJ2-1; 9 nucleotides line up with TRBD2. Here the sequenced sample was PBMCs, taken at follow-up. This receptor was identified in a female donor with early-stage non-small cell lung cancer. The CDR3 here is CASSPRGGGRASFEQFF. The CDR3 nucleotides read TGTGCCAGCAGCCCAAGGGGTGGCGGGAGGGCCTCCTTTGAGCAGTTCTTC.